This TCR beta chain came from a study of blood T cell repertoires in COVID-19. For the study at large: There were acute and convalescent COVID-19 samples, and they came from the United States, Italy and Spain.

Original handling: The authors estimated nucleated cell counts from reference gene primer amplification. Method: immunoSEQ multiplex PCR; TCRdb's copy keeps in-frame clones and lacks some. That table furnishes V, J and clone size, whereas the DNA furnished D and trimming. Seen here are a few hundred thousand clones, roughly 87% observed once, and the top ten hold 1%. This CDR3 spans 13 amino acids. Trimming pared 6 bases from V and 9 bases from J, leaving 15 bases between. Sequenced sample: peripheral blood. V usage is TRBV12-3 or TRBV12-4 and J usage is TRBJ1-5; possibly TRBD1 for D (5 bases). The clonotype comes from a man aged 45 to 65 with active or convalescent COVID-19. CDR3 residues: CASSGHTFRPQHF. The CDR3 coding sequence is TGTGCCAGCAGCGGACACACCTTTCGGCCCCAGCATTTT.